The 25 T cell receptor beta chains in this list originate from one sample, sequenced in a study of kidney transplant recipient with SARS-CoV-2 infection. Each CDR3 protein is one row after TCRdb ran MiXCR on the reads. The table records 200,000 to 300,000 distinct CDR3 sequences, about 28% of them present only once. Sequencing used a blood sample, obtained at baseline and on day 111 from a kidney transplant recipient. The receptors stem from a male patient between 25 and 39 years old who had COVID-19 and was a kidney transplant recipient. Some T cells may be transferred from the graft donor.

This clonotype was counted ten times or more. The genes are TRBV27 and TRBJ2-3; TRBD2 matches at 8 bases. Germline CDR1 and CDR2: MNHEY and SMNVEV (reference sequence). Trimming cost V 6 bases and J 4 bases; bases outside gene matches: 9. The CDR3 has 15 residues. The CDR3 bases are TGTGCCAGCAGCCTCAGCGGGAGTGGCGCAGATACGCAGTATTTT. Translated: CASSLSGSGADTQYF.

Turning to this clonotype: A read error may be the cause here, since a much bigger clone is one base away. The CDR3 protein is CANSSGLAGGTGELFF. DNA of the CDR3: TGTGCCAACAGCTCCGGACTAGCGGGAGGCACCGGGGAGCTGTTTTTT. The J gene is TRBJ2-2, the V gene TRBV5-4; TRBD2 aligns across 14 bases. Germline V gene sequence: CDR1 SGHNT, CDR2 YYREEE (reference sequence). The CDR3 is made up of 16 amino acids.

Ten or more counts support this clonotype. The chain links TRBV14 to TRBJ1-1; D is unresolved. Germline V lookup: CDR1 SGHDN, CDR2 FVKESK. Deletions cut 6 bases from V and 4 bases from J, with 6 bases between. This CDR3 comprises 11 residues. The CDR3 protein is CASSIGTEAFF. The CDR3 DNA reads as TGTGCCAGCAGTATAGGCACTGAAGCTTTCTTT.

This clonotype was counted at least ten times. The rearrangement uses TRBV9 and TRBJ1-3; perhaps TRBD1 as D (5 bases). The CDR3 has 16 amino acids. Trimming took off 3 bases at V and 2 bases at J, with 15 bases between the two ends. Germline CDR1 SGDLS, CDR2 YYNGEE. The CDR3 protein is CASSAQGSFAGNTIYF. CDR3 coding DNA: TGTGCCAGCAGCGCCCAGGGATCCTTTGCTGGAAACACCATATATTTT.

For this clonotype: This may arise from a read error, as a much more abundant clone is one base away. The CDR3: CAISPDGYEQHF. CDR3 nucleotide sequence: TGTGCCATCAGCCCCGACGGCTACGAGCAGCACTTC. This chain uses TRBV10-3 with TRBJ2-7; no clear D. This CDR3 has 12 residues. CDR1 and CDR2 from the germline V gene are ENHRY and SYGVKD.

As for this clonotype: A read error is possible here, since a much larger clone lies one base away. The chain employs TRBV11-2 and TRBJ1-2, with D unresolved. Trimming took off 4 bases at V and 5 bases at J, with 17 bases between the two ends. The CDR3 is made up of 15 amino acids. Germline loops: CDR1 SGHAT, CDR2 FQNNGV. The CDR3 nucleotides are TGTGCCAGCAGCTCGTTCGGGGATGGAGGGTATGGCTACACCTTC. Protein: CASSSFGDGGYGYTF.

This clonotype was seen ten or more times. The chain is built from TRBV2 and TRBJ1-2; 9 bases align to TRBD1. Per the germline V gene, CDR1 is SNHLY and CDR2 is FYNNEI. V gave up 4 bases and J gave up 1 base; unmatched junction bases: 4. The CDR3 sequence is 15 residues long. CDR3 bases: TGTGCCAGCAGTGCCGGGACAGGGAATAACTATGGCTACACCTTC. Translating gives CASSAGTGNNYGYTF. Based on the CDR3 plus reference TRBV2 and TRBJ1-2, the full variable domain is EPEVTQTPSHQVTQMGQEVILRCVPISNHLYFYWYRQILGQKVEFLVSFYNNEISEKSEIFDDQFSVERPDGSNFTLKIRSTKLEDSAMYFCASSAGTGNNYGYTFGSGTRLTVV.

The chain is built from TRBV15 and TRBJ2-3, with 8 nucleotides matching TRBD1. V dropped 4 bases and J dropped 8; count of bases not matched to a gene: 14. Germline values: CDR1 LNHNV, CDR2 YYDKDF (reference sequence). The CDR3 has 16 residues. In DNA, the CDR3 is TGTGCCACCAGCAAAGGGACAGGAGTACTTGGGGCTACGCAGTATTTT. It encodes CATSKGTGVLGATQYF.

This clonotype was recorded once. This may stem from a read error, because a much larger clone lies one nucleotide away. The J gene is TRBJ1-2, the V gene TRBV5-5; D gene uncertain. CDR1 and CDR2 from the germline V gene are SGHKS and YYEKEE (reference sequence). Deletions cut 7 bases from V and 4 bases from J, with 23 bases between. The CDR3 is 16 residues long. As DNA, the CDR3 is TGTGCCAGCTCCATATATGTCTCGCGAAAGACCTATGGCTACACCTTC. Protein product: CASSIYVSRKTYGYTF.

There are many counts of this clonotype. The V and J genes are TRBV12-5 and TRBJ2-2; D unclear. The V end was cut by 5 bases, the J end by 4 bases, with 17 bases between. The germline gives CDR1 LGHNT, CDR2 FRNRAP. This CDR3 has 16 residues. The CDR3 loop is CASGAKVEETTGELFF. CDR3 coding DNA: TGTGCTAGTGGTGCGAAGGTTGAGGAAACCACCGGGGAGCTGTTTTTT.

This clonotype has ten or more counts. The rearrangement links TRBV18 to TRBJ1-2; TRBD1 agrees at 10 bases. The V segment lost 6 bases and the J segment 3 bases; nucleotides outside the gene matches: 16. The CDR3 loop spans 18 amino acids. The germline CDR1 and CDR2 sequences are KGHSH and LQKENI. In DNA, the CDR3 is TGTGCCAGCTCTCAGACTCAAACCGGGACAGGGGATGACTATGGCTACACCTTC. It yields the protein CASSQTQTGTGDDYGYTF.

This clonotype has a count of ten or more. The chain has TRBV28 and TRBJ2-7; D is ambiguous. V was clipped by 1 base and J by 0 bases, with 13 bases between them. The CDR3 covers 16 residues. Germline CDR1 and CDR2: MDHEN and SYDVKM. CDR3 DNA: TGTGCCAGCAGTTTATTAACGCCCAGGAGCTCCTACGAGCAGTACTTC. It is translated as CASSLLTPRSSYEQYF. Filled out from reference TRBV28 and TRBJ2-7, the complete variable domain reads DVKVTQSSRYLVKRTGEKVFLECVQDMDHENMFWYRQDPGLGLRLIYFSYDVKMKEKGDIPEGYSVSREKKERFSLILESASTNQTSMYLCASSLLTPRSSYEQYFGPGTRLTVT.

This clonotype was picked up many times. This rearrangement joins TRBV16 to TRBJ1-2, with D perhaps TRBD1 (5 bases). The V gene's germline CDR1 is KGHSY and CDR2 FQNENV. Between the trimmed V and J ends, which lost 3 bases and 4 bases, there was a span of 21 bases. The CDR3 extends over 17 amino acids. CDR3 sequence reads: CASSHSQVVRKTYGYTF. The CDR3 nucleotides read TGTGCCAGCAGCCATTCACAGGTCGTTAGAAAGACCTATGGCTACACCTTC.

This clonotype was seen a handful of times. The CDR3 region is CASSQQDTQYF. The DNA of the CDR3 is TGTGCCAGCAGCCAACAAGATACGCAGTATTTT. This chain connects TRBV7-9 to TRBJ2-3; no definite D call. CDR3 length: 11 residues. V dropped 5 bases and J dropped 5 bases, with 5 bases sitting between them. Germline V CDR1 and CDR2: SEHNR, FQNEAQ (reference sequence).

This clonotype has more than one count but fewer than ten. V is TRBV24-1 and J is TRBJ2-2, with a possible D match to TRBD2 (6 bases). Trimming cost V 4 bases and J 10 bases, with 15 bases left between them. The CDR3 sequence is 14 residues long. The germline CDR1 and CDR2 sequences are KGHDR and SFDVKD. DNA for the CDR3: TGTGCCACCAGTGACCCCGGGACTTCGGAGGAGCTGTTTTTT. As protein: CATSDPGTSEELFF.

The J gene is TRBJ1-2, the V gene TRBV10-1; D unresolved. Germline-derived CDR1 and CDR2 are WNHNN and SYGVQD (reference sequence). Deletions cut 5 bases from V and 4 bases from J, with 23 bases between. The CDR3 totals 17 residues. In DNA form, the CDR3 reads TGCGCCAGCAGTTTGGAGCAAAGATCGCGAAAGGCCTATGGCTACACCTTC. As protein: CASSLEQRSRKAYGYTF.

This clonotype appeared many times. CDR3 sequence: CASSRSKTSRKTYGYTF. The CDR3, as DNA: TGTGCCAGCAGCAGATCGAAAACAAGCAGAAAGACCTATGGCTACACCTTC. This chain uses TRBV11-2 with TRBJ1-2, with unresolved D. The CDR3 covers 17 residues. Per germline, CDR1 SGHAT and CDR2 FQNNGV. V lost 5 bases to trimming and J lost 4 bases, with 23 bases between them.

V gene TRBV7-9 combines with J gene TRBJ2-2; 10 nucleotides match TRBD2. Per the germline V gene, CDR1 is SEHNR and CDR2 is FQNEAQ (reference sequence). The CDR3 has 19 residues. Trimming at V came to 3 bases and at J to 0 bases, leaving 10 bases not matched to a gene. The CDR3 is CASSFSSGGSKTNTGELFF. The CDR3 region has the DNA TGTGCCAGCAGCTTTTCTAGCGGGGGCTCCAAAACGAACACCGGGGAGCTGTTTTTT.

A note on this clonotype: Because the CDR3 is missing its conserved closing phenylalanine or tryptophan, this is likely a read error. Because the CDR3's place on the DNA is in doubt, the DNA is left out and the CDR3 is given as listed by TCRdb. This sequence joins TRBV4-3 and TRBJ1-1. Germline-derived CDR1 and CDR2 are LGHNA and YSLEER. The CDR3 spans 13 amino acids, including both terminal residues. CDR3 amino acids: CASSQDRNTEEVG.

This clonotype has at least ten counts. The chain uses TRBV4-2 and TRBJ1-1; 7 bases are a match to TRBD1. Germline CDR1 is LGHNA and CDR2 is YNFKEQ. V lost 5 bases to trimming and J lost 5 bases; unmatched junction nucleotides: 14. The CDR3 consists of 16 residues. CDR3 sequence reads: CASSYKMQTGLTEAFF. CDR3 bases: TGTGCCAGCAGCTACAAGATGCAGACAGGGTTGACTGAAGCTTTCTTT.

CDR3 nucleotides: TGTGCCAGCAGTACCACCACTAGCGGGAGTAGGTCAGATACGCAGTATTTT. This translates into CASSTTTSGSRSDTQYF. The rearrangement joins TRBV27 to TRBJ2-3, with 11 bases lining up with TRBD2. The germline V gene encodes CDR1 MNHEY and CDR2 SMNVEV (reference sequence). The CDR3 loop spans 17 amino acids. V dropped 5 bases and J dropped 4; count of bases not matched to a gene: 11.

This clonotype was observed many times. The gene calls are TRBV7-3 and TRBJ2-2; the D gene is possibly TRBD2 (5 bases). Trimming stripped 4 bases from V and 1 base from J, with 13 bases between. The germline gives CDR1 SGHTA, CDR2 FQGTGA. CDR3 length: 16 amino acids. DNA for the CDR3: TGTGCCAGCAGCTCCCCGAGCGGCGGGAACACCGGGGAGCTGTTTTTT. Its translation: CASSSPSGGNTGELFF. The full variable domain, its missing parts supplied by reference TRBV7-3 and TRBJ2-2, is GAGVSQTPSNKVTEKGKYVELRCDPISGHTALYWYRQSLGQGPEFLIYFQGTGAADDSGLPNDRFFAVRPEGSVSTLKIQRTERGDSAVYLCASSSPSGGNTGELFFGEGSRLTVL.

Ten or more counts support this clonotype. The chain has TRBV20-1 and TRBJ1-3, with a tentative D call TRBD1 (6 bases). The germline V gene encodes CDR1 DFQATT and CDR2 SNEGSKA (reference sequence). CDR3 length: 16 residues. The V end lost 1 base, the J end lost 4 bases, and 17 bases lay between the germline ends. The CDR3 nucleotides are TGCAGTGCTAGAGTTAGTTCACAGGGCGGGGGAAACACCATATATTTT. Amino acids: CSARVSSQGGGNTIYF.

This clonotype appeared many times. This chain joins TRBV7-9 and TRBJ1-4; D not certain. The length of the CDR3 is 15 residues. V lost 1 base, J lost 7 bases, and 13 bases lay in between. The germline gives CDR1 SEHNR, CDR2 FQNEAQ (reference sequence). The CDR3 DNA reads as TGTGCCAGCAGCTTAGGACGTCAACGGGGTGAAAAACTGTTTTTT. It encodes CASSLGRQRGEKLFF.

Comments on this clonotype: A much larger clone differs from this one at a single base, so this may be a read error. The V and J genes are TRBV23-1 and TRBJ1-2, with D tentatively TRBD1 (5 bases). TRBV23-1 is an ORF for which the function is uncertain. The CDR3 extends over 17 amino acids. The CDR3 region is CAGSCRALRRKTYGYTF. The CDR3 DNA is TGCGCCGGCAGTTGCAGGGCGCTACGCAGAAAGACCTATGGCTACACCTTC.